One and the same sample provided the 28 T cell receptor beta chains below, sequenced in a study of identical twins. TCRdb called the 5' RACE reads again in MiXCR, with one record for every CDR3 protein. This sample yields a few hundred thousand distinct CDR3 sequences, of which roughly an eighth are seen a single time; approximately 1% belongs to the top ten. These data also formed part of another study, on yellow fever vaccine responses in identical twins.

The sequencing input was CD4+ T cells sorted from blood. Receptors originate from a woman under 30 in good health.

This clonotype occurred a few times. The V and J genes are TRBV15 and TRBJ2-3; 9 bases are shared with TRBD1. CDR3 length equals 20 residues. Germline-derived CDR1 and CDR2 are LNHNV and YYDKDF (reference sequence). The V segment lost 0 bases and the J segment 3 bases; nucleotides outside the gene matches: 16. CDR3 protein: CATSRESLQGAMRSTDTQYF. The CDR3, as DNA: TGTGCCACCAGCAGAGAGTCTTTACAGGGGGCGATGAGAAGTACAGATACGCAGTATTTT.

This clonotype has just a few counts. The chain has TRBV20-1 and TRBJ2-7; 9 positions match TRBD1. This CDR3 contains 15 residues. V was pared by 5 bases and J by 4 bases, with 12 bases of the junction left unmatched. The germline gives CDR1 DFQATT, CDR2 SNEGSKA (reference sequence). CDR3 coding DNA: TGCAGTGCTCCCGACCTCCTGACAGGGGGATACGAGCAGTACTTC. Translation: CSAPDLLTGGYEQYF.

The V and J genes are TRBV29-1 and TRBJ1-1; D is possibly TRBD1 (5 bases). Germline loops: CDR1 SQVTM, CDR2 ANQGSEA. The CDR3 runs to 12 residues. Deletions cut 4 bases from V and 4 bases from J, with 10 bases between. The CDR3 bases are TGCAGCGTTGTTGGGGGAAGCACTGAAGCTTTCTTT. It translates to CSVVGGSTEAFF.

This clonotype was seen a few times. This chain links TRBV12-3 or TRBV12-4 with TRBJ2-7, with 8 nucleotides matching TRBD2. The CDR3 extends over 15 amino acids. With V trimmed by 4 bases and J by 6 bases, 11 bases remained unmatched. The CDR3 DNA reads as TGTGCCAGCAGTTCCGGACTAGCAGGACCCGTCGAGCAGTACTTC. It encodes CASSSGLAGPVEQYF.

The chain couples TRBV7-2 to TRBJ2-7; no clear D gene. In germline, CDR1 is SGHTA, CDR2 FQGNSA. The V end was cut by 1 base, the J end by 6 bases, with 10 bases between. This CDR3 is 13 amino acids long. The CDR3 protein is CASSLEKRGEQYF. CDR3 bases: TGTGCCAGCAGCTTAGAGAAGCGCGGCGAGCAGTACTTC.

There are a few counts of this clonotype. CDR3 coding DNA: TGTGCCAGCAGCTTAACAGGAGGGTTGGAAGCTTTCTTT. It codes for CASSLTGGLEAFF. The chain is built from TRBV7-9 and TRBJ1-1; TRBD1 is a possible D gene (5 bases). Germline lookup yields CDR1 SEHNR and CDR2 FQNEAQ (reference sequence). CDR3 length: 13 residues. V lost 2 bases and J 8 bases, leaving 12 bases between the germline ends.

Only a few counts were recorded for this clonotype. The rearrangement links TRBV24-1 to TRBJ2-3, with 9 bases aligning to TRBD2. V lost 6 bases and J lost 3; bases outside the gene matches: 6. There are 15 residues in the CDR3. Per germline, CDR1 KGHDR and CDR2 SFDVKD. CDR3 nucleotide sequence: TGTGCCACCAGTACTAGCGGGTTCGTAACAGATACGCAGTATTTT. Protein: CATSTSGFVTDTQYF.

This clonotype occurred a few times. V gene TRBV4-3 combines with J gene TRBJ2-7; no firm D call. CDR3 length: 15 residues. CDR1 is LGHNA and CDR2 is YSLEER in the germline V gene. Trimming took off 1 base at V and 7 bases at J, with 17 bases between the two ends. The CDR3 loop is CASSQVPNSLGEQYF. The CDR3, as DNA: TGCGCCAGCAGCCAAGTCCCTAACTCCCTCGGGGAGCAGTACTTC.

The sample holds many counts of this clonotype. V and J are TRBV7-2 and TRBJ2-5, with a weak D call TRBD1 (5 bases). V lost 2 bases and J lost 4, with 11 bases in between. The germline V gene has CDR1 SGHTA and CDR2 FQGNSA. This CDR3 comprises 14 residues. CDR3 amino acids: CASSLKAGPETQYF. CDR3 in DNA: TGTGCCAGCAGCTTAAAGGCAGGGCCAGAGACCCAGTACTTC.

The chain combines TRBV12-3 or TRBV12-4 with TRBJ2-1; 16 bases map to TRBD2. The V gene end was trimmed by 11 bases and the J gene end by 6 bases; junction bases not matched to a gene: 13. The CDR3 spans 17 residues. This CDR3 is CALCPGTSGGAPNEQFF. The CDR3 nucleotides are TGTGCCCTCTGCCCCGGGACTAGCGGGGGGGCCCCCAATGAGCAGTTCTTC.

At least ten counts were recorded for this clonotype. The chain is built from TRBV9 and TRBJ2-7; maybe TRBD1 (6 bases). CDR3 length: 14 residues. Trimming stripped 4 bases from V and 6 bases from J, with 17 bases between. Germline CDR1 and CDR2: SGDLS and YYNGEE. CDR3 in amino acids: CASSTSTKGGEQYF. The CDR3 nucleotides are TGTGCCAGCAGCACCTCCACTAAAGGGGGCGAGCAGTACTTC.

This clonotype was found a few times. In nucleotides, the CDR3 is TGTGCCAGCAGCTCCAAGCGGGGCTCTAGCACAGATACGCAGTATTTT. Translating gives CASSSKRGSSTDTQYF. The V and J genes are TRBV7-2 and TRBJ2-3; 7 bases match TRBD2. V gave up 4 bases and J gave up 0 bases; unmatched junction bases: 7. This CDR3 spans 16 amino acids. Germline V gene sequence: CDR1 SGHTA, CDR2 FQGNSA.

The rearrangement links TRBV19 to TRBJ1-5; D is ambiguous. V was cut by 8 bases and J by 8 bases, with 4 bases left in between. The V gene's germline CDR1 is LNHDA and CDR2 SQIVND (reference sequence). The CDR3 sequence is 9 residues long. The CDR3 reads CASGKPQHF. The CDR3 nucleotides are TGTGCCAGTGGGAAGCCCCAGCATTTT.

The rearrangement joins TRBV20-1 to TRBJ1-5; D is ambiguous. CDR1 and CDR2 (germline): DFQATT, SNEGSKA (reference sequence). The CDR3 runs 16 residues. With 0 bases removed from V and 6 bases from J, the gap between germline ends came to 18 bases. CDR3 sequence: CSARDREGLRSQPQHF. The CDR3 DNA sequence: TGCAGTGCTAGAGATCGGGAAGGGTTGAGGAGTCAGCCCCAGCATTTT.

There are a few counts of this clonotype. The J gene is TRBJ2-3, the V gene TRBV12-3 or TRBV12-4; TRBD1 agrees at 8 bases. V lost 3 bases, J lost 1 base, and 12 bases stayed unmatched. The CDR3 loop spans 18 amino acids. CDR3 in amino acids: CASSFALLTGGGTDTQYF. The CDR3 coding sequence is TGTGCCAGCAGTTTTGCCCTACTTACAGGGGGAGGCACAGATACGCAGTATTTT.

In its sample, this clonotype was seen a few times. The V call is TRBV20-1, the J call TRBJ2-5, with TRBD2 matching over 7 bases. CDR1 DFQATT and CDR2 SNEGSKA come from the germline V gene (reference sequence). The CDR3 consists of 14 residues. The ends lost 1 base at V and 5 bases at J; junction bases unmatched: 7. The CDR3, as DNA: TGCAGTGCTAGAGGAGGGGAGGGGAGTGAGACCCAGTACTTC. This translates into CSARGGEGSETQYF.

The chain uses TRBV5-1 and TRBJ2-7, with 8 positions matching TRBD1. This CDR3 is built from 14 residues. Trimming at V came to 3 bases and at J to 2 bases, leaving 4 bases not matched to a gene. The germline V gene encodes CDR1 SGHRS and CDR2 YFSETQ. The CDR3 loop is CASSWTGIAYEQYF. DNA for the CDR3: TGCGCCAGCAGCTGGACAGGGATTGCCTACGAGCAGTACTTC.

This clonotype was detected a few times. The V call is TRBV28, the J call TRBJ2-2; D perhaps matches TRBD2 (6 bases). In germline, CDR1 is MDHEN, CDR2 SYDVKM. CDR3 length: 13 amino acids. Trimming removed 6 bases from V and 7 bases from J, with 12 bases in between. The CDR3 nucleotides read TGTGCCAGCAGGAACGGGGGTCTCGGGGAGCTGTTTTTT. Its protein is CASRNGGLGELFF.

This clonotype was recorded many times. The chain joins TRBV3-1 to TRBJ1-2; D is perhaps TRBD1 (6 bases). Per germline, CDR1 LGHDT and CDR2 YNNKEL (reference sequence). CDR3 length: 14 residues. V lost 3 bases, J lost 8 bases, and 16 bases lay in between. CDR3 sequence: CASSHTGFLGGYTF. The DNA for the CDR3 is TGTGCCAGCAGCCACACAGGGTTCTTGGGAGGCTACACCTTC.

There are many counts of this clonotype. The genes are TRBV3-1 and TRBJ2-7; 9 bases map to TRBD2. CDR3 length: 16 residues. Trimming cost V 0 bases and J 6 bases; bases outside gene matches: 9. Germline CDR1 reads LGHDT; CDR2 reads YNNKEL (reference sequence). CDR3 nucleotide sequence: TGTGCCAGCAGCCAAGAGTTCGGACTAGCGCCACCCGAGCAGTACTTC. It specifies CASSQEFGLAPPEQYF.

The V call is TRBV3-1, the J call TRBJ2-1; D call uncertain. Germline assignment: CDR1 LGHDT and CDR2 YNNKEL (reference sequence). The CDR3 consists of 16 residues. The V gene lost 4 bases and the J gene lost 3 bases, with 16 bases spanning the gap. CDR3 in amino acids: CASSPDMGYGYNEQFF. CDR3 DNA: TGTGCCAGCAGCCCGGATATGGGGTATGGCTACAATGAGCAGTTCTTC.

CDR3 loop: CASSLRVWGSYEQYF. The DNA for the CDR3 is TGTGCCAGCAGTTTAAGGGTCTGGGGGAGCTACGAGCAGTACTTC. V usage is TRBV12-3 or TRBV12-4 and J usage is TRBJ2-7, with D perhaps assigned TRBD1 or TRBD2 (5 bases each). The V and J ends lost 2 bases and 3 bases respectively, with 14 bases between them. The CDR3 has 15 amino acids.

This clonotype was counted a few times. The CDR3 nucleotides are TGTGCCATCGGCCTTGGACAGGGGAGCACAGATACGCAGTATTTT. It translates to CAIGLGQGSTDTQYF. The chain recombines TRBV10-3 with TRBJ2-3; TRBD1 matches at 9 bases. V lost 8 bases, J lost 0 bases, and 6 bases stayed unmatched. This CDR3 contains 15 residues. Germline V gene data show CDR1 as ENHRY and CDR2 as SYGVKD.

This clonotype has just a few counts. The chain is built from TRBV9 and TRBJ2-7, with 9 bases identical to TRBD2. V dropped 2 bases and J dropped 0; count of bases not matched to a gene: 9. Germline CDR1 and CDR2: SGDLS and YYNGEE. The CDR3 is 17 residues long. CDR3 nucleotides: TGTGCCAGCAGCGTTCAAGCGGGGGGACCGAGCTCCTACGAGCAGTACTTC. Amino acids: CASSVQAGGPSSYEQYF.

The sample holds a few counts of this clonotype. The chain has TRBV20-1 and TRBJ1-3; D is ambiguous. V lost 3 bases to trimming and J lost 3 bases, with 9 bases between them. The CDR3 totals 13 residues. CDR1 is DFQATT and CDR2 is SNEGSKA in the germline V gene (reference sequence). CDR3 sequence (DNA): TGCAGTGCTAGTTTGGCAGGTGGAAACACCATATATTTT. Encoded protein: CSASLAGGNTIYF.

This clonotype showed up just a few times. The chain is built from TRBV9 and TRBJ2-3, with 9 bases identical to TRBD2. CDR1 is SGDLS, CDR2 YYNGEE, per germline. V lost 0 bases, J lost 2 bases, and 7 bases stayed unmatched. The CDR3 spans 17 residues. CDR3 protein: CASSVGNSGGSTDTQYF. DNA of the CDR3: TGTGCCAGCAGCGTAGGAAATAGCGGGGGATCCACAGATACGCAGTATTTT.

This clonotype was counted at least ten times. The chain combines TRBV12-3 or TRBV12-4 with TRBJ2-5; the D gene is possibly TRBD1 (6 bases). The CDR3 is 15 amino acids. Trimming shortened V by 4 bases and J by 0 bases, and 12 bases separated the two germline ends. DNA for the CDR3: TGTGCCAGCAGTTCCGGGACACAGTACCAAGAGACCCAGTACTTC. Protein product: CASSSGTQYQETQYF.

This clonotype was recorded many times. This sequence joins TRBV12-3 or TRBV12-4 and TRBJ1-4; a possible D gene is TRBD1 (5 bases). The length of the CDR3 is 11 residues. Trimming removed 5 bases at V and 11 bases at J, with 9 bases between. The CDR3 here is CASSNRDKLFF. The CDR3 region has the DNA TGTGCCAGCAGTAACCGGGACAAACTGTTTTTT.